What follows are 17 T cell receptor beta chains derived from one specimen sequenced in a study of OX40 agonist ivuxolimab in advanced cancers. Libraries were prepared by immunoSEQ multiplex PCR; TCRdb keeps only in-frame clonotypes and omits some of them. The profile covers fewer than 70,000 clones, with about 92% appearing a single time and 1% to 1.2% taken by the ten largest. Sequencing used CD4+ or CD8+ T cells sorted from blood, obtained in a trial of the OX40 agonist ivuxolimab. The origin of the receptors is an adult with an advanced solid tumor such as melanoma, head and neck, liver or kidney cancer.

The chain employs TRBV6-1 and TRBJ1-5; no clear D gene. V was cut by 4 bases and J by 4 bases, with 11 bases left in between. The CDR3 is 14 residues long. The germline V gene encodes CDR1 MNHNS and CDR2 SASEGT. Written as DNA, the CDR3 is TGTGCCAGCAGTGTAACAGTTCTTAATCAGCCCCAGCATTTT. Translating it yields CASSVTVLNQPQHF.

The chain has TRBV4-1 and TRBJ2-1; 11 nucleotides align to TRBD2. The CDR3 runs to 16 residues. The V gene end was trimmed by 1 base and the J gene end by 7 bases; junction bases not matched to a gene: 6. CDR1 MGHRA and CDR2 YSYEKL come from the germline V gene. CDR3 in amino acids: CASSQVGTSGGNEQFF. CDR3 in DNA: TGCGCCAGCAGCCAAGTAGGCACTAGCGGGGGAAATGAGCAGTTCTTC.

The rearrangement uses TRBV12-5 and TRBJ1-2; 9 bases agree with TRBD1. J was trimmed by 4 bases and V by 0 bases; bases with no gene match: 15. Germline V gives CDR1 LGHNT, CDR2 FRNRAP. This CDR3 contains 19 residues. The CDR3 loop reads CASGLVKWGQGQGSYGYTF. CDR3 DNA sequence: TGTGCTAGTGGTTTGGTAAAGTGGGGCCAGGGACAGGGCAGCTATGGCTACACCTTC.

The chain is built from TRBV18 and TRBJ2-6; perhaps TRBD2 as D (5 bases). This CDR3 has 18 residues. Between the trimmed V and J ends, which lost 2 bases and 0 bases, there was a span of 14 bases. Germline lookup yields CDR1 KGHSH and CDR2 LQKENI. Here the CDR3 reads CASSPFGVTSSGANVLTF. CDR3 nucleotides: TGTGCCAGCTCACCATTCGGGGTGACAAGCTCTGGGGCCAACGTCCTGACTTTC.

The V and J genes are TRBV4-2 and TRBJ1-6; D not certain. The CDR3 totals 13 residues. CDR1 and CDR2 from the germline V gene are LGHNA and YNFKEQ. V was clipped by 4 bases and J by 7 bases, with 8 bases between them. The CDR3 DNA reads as TGTGCCAGCAGCCCGGGTCCGAATTCACCCCTCCACTTT. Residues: CASSPGPNSPLHF.

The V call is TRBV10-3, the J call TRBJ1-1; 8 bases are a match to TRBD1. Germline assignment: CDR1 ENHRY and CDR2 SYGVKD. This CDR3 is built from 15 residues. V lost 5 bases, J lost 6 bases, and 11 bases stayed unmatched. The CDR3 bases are TGTGCCATCAGTAGACAGGGGCGCGTCCGGGCTGAAGCTTTCTTT. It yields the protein CAISRQGRVRAEAFF.

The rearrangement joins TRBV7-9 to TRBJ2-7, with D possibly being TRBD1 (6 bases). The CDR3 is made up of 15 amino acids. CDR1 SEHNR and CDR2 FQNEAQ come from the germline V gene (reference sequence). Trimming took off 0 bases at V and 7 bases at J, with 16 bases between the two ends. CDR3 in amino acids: CASSLASPSGVEQYF. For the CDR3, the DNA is TGTGCCAGCAGCTTAGCAAGTCCCTCAGGGGTGGAGCAGTACTTC.

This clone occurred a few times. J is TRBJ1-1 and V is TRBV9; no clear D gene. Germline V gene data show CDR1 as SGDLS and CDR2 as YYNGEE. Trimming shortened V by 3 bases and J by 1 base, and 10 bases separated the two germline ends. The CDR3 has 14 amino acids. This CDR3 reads CASSDGRRNTEAFF. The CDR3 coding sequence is TGTGCCAGCAGCGACGGACGTAGGAACACTGAAGCTTTCTTT.

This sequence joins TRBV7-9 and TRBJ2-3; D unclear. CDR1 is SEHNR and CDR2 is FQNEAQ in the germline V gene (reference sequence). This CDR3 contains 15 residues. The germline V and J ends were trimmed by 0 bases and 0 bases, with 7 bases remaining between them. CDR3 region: CASSLAGFSTDTQYF. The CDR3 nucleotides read TGTGCCAGCAGCTTAGCGGGGTTCAGCACAGATACGCAGTATTTT.

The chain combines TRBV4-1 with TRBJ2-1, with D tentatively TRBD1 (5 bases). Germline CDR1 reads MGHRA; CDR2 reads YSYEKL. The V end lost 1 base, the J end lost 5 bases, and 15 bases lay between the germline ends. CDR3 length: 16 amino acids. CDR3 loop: CASSQVFPRADNEQFF. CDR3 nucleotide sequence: TGCGCCAGCAGCCAAGTGTTCCCCAGGGCTGACAATGAGCAGTTCTTC.

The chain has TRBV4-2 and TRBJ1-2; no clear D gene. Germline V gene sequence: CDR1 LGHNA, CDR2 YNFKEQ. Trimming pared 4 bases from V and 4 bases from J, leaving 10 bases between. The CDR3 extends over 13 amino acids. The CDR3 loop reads CASSPADSYGYTF. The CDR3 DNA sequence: TGTGCCAGCAGCCCGGCAGACTCCTATGGCTACACCTTC.

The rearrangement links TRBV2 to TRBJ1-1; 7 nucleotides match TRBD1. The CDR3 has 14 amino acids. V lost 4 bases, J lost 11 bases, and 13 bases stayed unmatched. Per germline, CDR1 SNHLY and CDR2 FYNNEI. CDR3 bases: TGTGCCAGCAGTGGAGGGTGGACAGGTAATCGGGCTTTCTTT. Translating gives CASSGGWTGNRAFF.

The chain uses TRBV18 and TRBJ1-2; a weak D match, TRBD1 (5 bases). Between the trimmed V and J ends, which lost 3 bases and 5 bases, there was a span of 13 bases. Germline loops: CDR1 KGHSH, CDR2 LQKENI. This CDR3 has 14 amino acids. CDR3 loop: CASSPIDREYGYTF. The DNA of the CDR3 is TGTGCCAGCTCACCGATAGACAGAGAGTATGGCTACACCTTC. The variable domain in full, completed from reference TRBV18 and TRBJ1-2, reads NAGVMQNPRHLVRRRGQEARLRCSPMKGHSHVYWYRQLPEEGLKFMVYLQKENIIDESGMPKERFSAEFPKEGPSILRIQQVVRGDSAAYFCASSPIDREYGYTFGSGTRLTVV.

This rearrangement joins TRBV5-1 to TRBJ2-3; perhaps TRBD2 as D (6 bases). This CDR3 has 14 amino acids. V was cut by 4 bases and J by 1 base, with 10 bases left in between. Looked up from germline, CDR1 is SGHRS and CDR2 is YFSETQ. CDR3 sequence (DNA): TGCGCCAGCAGCCTCGGGACTCGCACAGATACGCAGTATTTT. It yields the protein CASSLGTRTDTQYF.

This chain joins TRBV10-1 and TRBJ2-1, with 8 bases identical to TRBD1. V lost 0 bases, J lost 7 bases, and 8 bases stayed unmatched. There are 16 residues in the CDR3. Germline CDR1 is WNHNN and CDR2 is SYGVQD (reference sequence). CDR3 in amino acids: CASSESQGANGNEQFF. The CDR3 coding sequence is TGCGCCAGCAGTGAGTCTCAGGGGGCTAACGGGAATGAGCAGTTCTTC.

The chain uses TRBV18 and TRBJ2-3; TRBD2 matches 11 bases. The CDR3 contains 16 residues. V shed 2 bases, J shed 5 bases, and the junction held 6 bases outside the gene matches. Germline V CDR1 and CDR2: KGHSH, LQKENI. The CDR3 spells CASSPIAGGLEDTQYF. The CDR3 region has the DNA TGTGCCAGCTCACCAATAGCGGGGGGGCTGGAAGATACGCAGTATTTT. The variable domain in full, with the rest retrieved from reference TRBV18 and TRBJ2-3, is NAGVMQNPRHLVRRRGQEARLRCSPMKGHSHVYWYRQLPEEGLKFMVYLQKENIIDESGMPKERFSAEFPKEGPSILRIQQVVRGDSAAYFCASSPIAGGLEDTQYFGPGTRLTVL.

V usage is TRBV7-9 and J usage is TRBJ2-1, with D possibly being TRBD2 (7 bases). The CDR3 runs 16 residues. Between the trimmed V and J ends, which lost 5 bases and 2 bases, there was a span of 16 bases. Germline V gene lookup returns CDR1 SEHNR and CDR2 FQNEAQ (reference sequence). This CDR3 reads CASSPTGGSTYNEQFF. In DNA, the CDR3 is TGTGCCAGCAGCCCAACGGGGGGCAGCACCTACAATGAGCAGTTCTTC. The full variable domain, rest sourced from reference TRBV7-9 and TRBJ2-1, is DTGVSQNPRHKITKRGQNVTFRCDPISEHNRLYWYRQTLGQGPEFLTYFQNEAQLEKSRLLSDRFSAERPKGSFSTLEIQRTEQGDSAMYLCASSPTGGSTYNEQFFGPGTRLTVL.